This T cell receptor beta chain comes out of a study of blood T cell repertoires in COVID-19. Sequenced by immunoSEQ multiplex PCR; TCRdb stores in-frame clones only, minus some. This repertoire shows some 320,000 clones, approximately 89% found once; its top ten account for approximately 12%. Germline CDR1 and CDR2: SGHRS and YFSETQ. Deletions cut 4 bases from V and 3 bases from J, with 19 bases between. The CDR3 totals 17 residues. The sequencing input was peripheral blood. The sequence derives from a woman under 40 with COVID-19, enrolled during active disease. The chain is built from TRBV5-1 and TRBJ2-2; D perhaps matches TRBD1 (7 bases). The CDR3 bases are TGCGCCAGCAGCCGCGGGACAGCAGGAGGCTACACCGGGGAGCTGTTTTTT. Encoded protein: CASSRGTAGGYTGELFF.